This T cell receptor (beta chain) is drawn from a study of blood T cell repertoires in COVID-19. As for the study in general: Both acute and convalescent COVID-19 samples were obtained from the United States, Italy and Spain. Sources were T cells, B-cell-depleted T cells, or PBMCs; the material itself was cDNA or gDNA.

J gave up 16 bases and V 7 bases, and 10 bases lay outside the gene matches. The CDR3 consists of 12 residues. In the study's own analysis: Nucleated cell counts were estimated from reference gene primer amplification. The table came from immunoSEQ multiplex PCR; TCRdb's copy has only in-frame clones and leaves some out. V and J calls and clone size are copied from that table; D and trimming were computed from the DNA. The data show 15,000 to 20,000 clones, 70% to 85% seen once. The sample was peripheral blood. This rearrangement joins TRBV12-3 or TRBV12-4 to TRBJ2-1; 10 bases line up with TRBD2. This TCR was sampled from a human donor in a cohort sampled during active COVID-19. The CDR3 DNA follows: TGTGCCAGCAAACTTCCGGGACTAGCGCACTTCTTC. Residues: CASKLPGLAHFF.